The 13 T cell receptor beta chains given below trace back to one sample, sequenced in a study of blood T cell repertoires in COVID-19. Libraries were prepared by immunoSEQ multiplex PCR; TCRdb keeps only in-frame clonotypes and omits some of them. In the table there are around 100,000 clones, around nine tenths of which are singletons. Source material: peripheral blood. These receptors were taken from a man older than 75 with acute or convalescent COVID-19.

This clone was observed a single time. The genes are TRBV7-2 and TRBJ1-2; D remains ambiguous. V dropped 5 bases and J dropped 2 bases, with 12 bases sitting between them. CDR3 length: 14 residues. CDR1 is SGHTA and CDR2 is FQGNSA in the germline V gene. CDR3 sequence (DNA): TGTGCCAGCAGCCCGGACGCGGGGAACTATGGCTACACCTTC. It is translated as CASSPDAGNYGYTF.

This sequence joins TRBV5-8 and TRBJ2-6, with D unclear. V lost 0 bases, J lost 2 bases, and 12 bases lay in between. The CDR3 extends over 17 amino acids. CDR1 is SGHTS and CDR2 is YDEGEE in the germline V gene. CDR3 loop: CASSLAGTVAGANVLTF. For the CDR3, the DNA is TGTGCCAGCAGCTTGGCCGGTACAGTGGCTGGGGCCAACGTCCTGACTTTC.

CDR3: CAWDPGLANTGELFF. In DNA form, the CDR3 reads TGTGCCTGGGATCCGGGACTAGCGAACACCGGGGAGCTGTTTTTT. The chain combines TRBV30 with TRBJ2-2; 8 bases line up with TRBD2. This CDR3 comprises 15 residues. Germline assignment: CDR1 GTSNPN and CDR2 SVGIG (reference sequence). The J segment lost 0 bases and the V segment lost 5 bases, leaving 5 bases of the junction unmatched.

V is TRBV7-2 and J is TRBJ2-7, with TRBD2 identical over 13 bases. The CDR3 spans 15 residues. Germline V gene data show CDR1 as SGHTA and CDR2 as FQGNSA. Losses at the gene ends were 5 bases for V and 1 base for J; bases not matched to a gene: 2. CDR3 region: CASSLGLAGSYEQYF. CDR3 coding DNA: TGTGCCAGCAGCCTGGGACTAGCGGGATCCTACGAGCAGTACTTC.

V usage is TRBV5-1 and J usage is TRBJ1-1; TRBD1 aligns across 9 bases. This CDR3 contains 17 residues. Looked up from germline, CDR1 is SGHRS and CDR2 is YFSETQ. V shed 0 bases, J shed 2 bases, and the junction held 8 bases outside the gene matches. CDR3 bases: TGCGCCAGCAGCTTGGACCTCCTGGACAGGGGAAACACTGAAGCTTTCTTT. This gives the protein CASSLDLLDRGNTEAFF.

This sequence joins TRBV7-9 and TRBJ1-1; no reliable D call. V was clipped by 5 bases and J by 4 bases, with 14 bases between them. The germline V gene encodes CDR1 SEHNR and CDR2 FQNEAQ (reference sequence). CDR3 size: 14 residues. CDR3 protein: CASSPRPWSTEAFF. In nucleotides, the CDR3 is TGTGCCAGCAGCCCTCGCCCCTGGAGCACTGAAGCTTTCTTT.

The V call is TRBV27, the J call TRBJ2-1, with D possibly being TRBD1 (5 bases). The CDR3 contains 15 residues. V shed 1 base and J shed 4 bases, with 11 bases lying between them. Germline V gives CDR1 MNHEY, CDR2 SMNVEV (reference sequence). The CDR3 protein is CASSLWGEDYNEQFF. Written as DNA, the CDR3 is TGTGCCAGCAGTTTATGGGGCGAGGATTACAATGAGCAGTTCTTC.

The rearrangement links TRBV7-9 to TRBJ2-1, with 7 bases fitting TRBD2. With 1 base clipped from V and 7 bases from J, the junction kept 4 bases outside the gene matches. CDR1 is SEHNR and CDR2 is FQNEAQ in the germline V gene (reference sequence). The CDR3 has 14 amino acids. CDR3 DNA: TGTGCCAGCAGCTTAGTTCCCGGGGGGAATGAGCAGTTCTTC. Translation gives CASSLVPGGNEQFF.

The J gene is TRBJ1-1, the V gene TRBV19; the D gene is possibly TRBD1 (5 bases). Trimming took off 2 bases at V and 0 bases at J, with 10 bases between the two ends. CDR1 and CDR2 from the germline V gene are LNHDA and SQIVND (reference sequence). CDR3 size: 15 residues. CDR3 region: CASSIMGPMNTEAFF. In DNA form, the CDR3 reads TGTGCCAGTAGTATAATGGGGCCCATGAACACTGAAGCTTTCTTT. Together with reference TRBV19 and TRBJ1-1, the CDR3 gives the full variable domain: DGGITQSPKYLFRKEGQNVTLSCEQNLNHDAMYWYRQDPGQGLRLIYYSQIVNDFQKGDIAEGYSVSREKKESFPLTVTSAQKNPTAFYLCASSIMGPMNTEAFFGQGTRLTVV.

The V call is TRBV19, the J call TRBJ2-2, with a tentative D call TRBD1 (6 bases). The germline gives CDR1 LNHDA, CDR2 SQIVND (reference sequence). V was cut by 4 bases and J by 0 bases, with 15 bases left in between. This CDR3 is 17 amino acids long. The CDR3 sequence is CASSTPQQGTNTGELFF. The CDR3 DNA follows: TGTGCCAGTAGTACCCCCCAACAGGGAACGAACACCGGGGAGCTGTTTTTT.

This clone was seen once. The chain has TRBV24-1 and TRBJ2-6, with D perhaps TRBD1 (6 bases). Between the trimmed V and J ends, which lost 8 bases and 0 bases, there was a span of 10 bases. The germline V gene encodes CDR1 KGHDR and CDR2 SFDVKD. The CDR3 is 15 residues long. This CDR3 is CATMGASSGANVLTF. The CDR3 coding sequence is TGTGCCACCATGGGGGCGTCCTCTGGGGCCAACGTCCTGACTTTC.

The V call is TRBV9, the J call TRBJ1-1; D remains unclear. V shed 0 bases and J shed 2 bases, with 8 bases lying between them. The CDR3 is 14 amino acids. CDR1 SGDLS and CDR2 YYNGEE come from the germline V gene. The CDR3 DNA sequence: TGTGCCAGCAGCGTAGCTAGTGTAAACACTGAAGCTTTCTTT. Amino acid sequence: CASSVASVNTEAFF.

The V call is TRBV7-2, the J call TRBJ2-2; TRBD1 aligns across 7 bases. The CDR3 has 16 amino acids. J lost 8 bases, V lost 5 bases, and 14 bases had no gene match. Per germline, CDR1 SGHTA and CDR2 FQGNSA. The CDR3 reads CASSQTGVGPKGELFF. CDR3 bases: TGTGCCAGCAGCCAAACAGGGGTCGGACCTAAGGGGGAGCTGTTTTTT.